Only a few counts were recorded for the clone carrying this T cell receptor (beta chain). The CDR3 loop spans 13 amino acids. V was cut by 2 bases and J by 7 bases, with 11 bases left in between. Germline CDR1 is MDHEN and CDR2 is SYDVKM. Using a J-beta primer mix together with a sample-barcoded 5' primer, a second PCR was run for roughly 7 to 12 cycles. TCRdb analysed the 5' RACE reads with MiXCR anew, one entry per CDR3 protein. The sample has hundreds of thousands of distinct CDR3 sequences, more than 45% seen once; the top ten hold around 20%. This sample is drawn from a study of blood T cells in healthy people across ages. Healthy individuals of Caucasian origin from Russia, aged 6 to 90, served as donors.

Sample: blood. The clonotype originates from a man aged 30-40 years in good health. The chain links TRBV28 to TRBJ1-2; D possibly corresponds to TRBD1 (5 bases). CDR3 sequence reads: CASSLRGTSGYTF. The CDR3 nucleotides are TGTGCCAGCAGTTTACGGGGCACGAGTGGCTACACCTTC.